What follows are 5 T cell receptor beta chains derived from one specimen sequenced in a study of T-cell reconstitution after alpha-beta-depleted transplantation in children. A TCRbeta library incorporating unique molecular identifiers was prepared. TCRdb reanalysed the PCR reads using MiXCR and keeps one entry per CDR3 protein. Of almost 500,000 distinct CDR3 sequences listed, around 13% are singletons. Material: PBMCs from the stem cell graft donor, obtained from the stem cell graft. These receptors all stem from a human donor who donated a stem cell graft to a child with combined immunodeficiency.

This chain connects TRBV30 to TRBJ2-6; D remains unclear. The CDR3 has 13 residues. Germline CDR1 is GTSNPN and CDR2 is SVGIG (reference sequence). The V end lost 7 bases, the J end lost 0 bases, and 7 bases lay between the germline ends. DNA of the CDR3: TGTGCCTTTGGCGGCTCTGGGGCCAACGTCCTGACTTTC. It yields the protein CAFGGSGANVLTF. Looking up the rest from reference TRBV30 and TRBJ2-6 gives the full variable domain: SQTIHQWPATLVQPVGSPLSLECTVEGTSNPNLYWYRQAAGRGLQLLFYSVGIGQISSEVPQNLSASRPQDRQFILSSKKLLLSDSGFYLCAFGGSGANVLTFGAGSRLTVL.

This clonotype was seen a few times. This chain connects TRBV12-3 or TRBV12-4 to TRBJ1-2, with 7 bases identical to TRBD1. Unmatched junction bases numbered 11, after V lost 3 bases and J lost 10 bases. This CDR3 is 14 amino acids long. CDR3 sequence: CASSFLQGGFVYTF. The CDR3 DNA reads as TGTGCCAGCAGTTTTTTGCAGGGGGGTTTTGTCTACACCTTC.

The chain couples TRBV6-1 to TRBJ2-6, with D perhaps TRBD1 or TRBD2 (5 bases each). The CDR3 has 16 amino acids. Trimming took off 5 bases at V and 0 bases at J, with 11 bases between the two ends. Germline V CDR1 and CDR2: MNHNS, SASEGT. The CDR3 DNA follows: TGTGCCAGCAGTCCCTCCGGGACCTCTGGGGCCAACGTCCTGACTTTC. It is translated as CASSPSGTSGANVLTF.

About this clonotype: Since a much larger clone is just one base distant, this may be a read error. This sequence joins TRBV4-1 and TRBJ2-3, with TRBD2 matching 8 bases. This CDR3 contains 14 residues. Germline assignment: CDR1 MGHRA and CDR2 YSYEKL. In DNA, the CDR3 is TGTGCCAGCGGCCCAGCGGGAGCGATAGATACGCAGTATTTT. As protein: CASGPAGAIDTQYF.

The rearrangement joins TRBV28 to TRBJ1-6; D might be TRBD1 (6 bases). V shed 6 bases and J shed 6 bases, with 12 bases lying between them. This CDR3 spans 14 amino acids. The V gene's germline CDR1 is MDHEN and CDR2 SYDVKM. DNA for the CDR3: TGTGCCAGCAGCCCGGGACACCCTAATTCACCCCTCCACTTT. Amino acid sequence: CASSPGHPNSPLHF. Together with reference TRBV28 and TRBJ1-6, the CDR3 gives the full variable domain: DVKVTQSSRYLVKRTGEKVFLECVQDMDHENMFWYRQDPGLGLRLIYFSYDVKMKEKGDIPEGYSVSREKKERFSLILESASTNQTSMYLCASSPGHPNSPLHFGNGTRLTVT.